A selection of T cell receptor beta chains follows, all from one sample in a study of beta chain features in type 1 diabetes. Clones were read by immunoSEQ multiplex PCR, and TCRdb kept only the in-frame ones, dropping some. The table has some 280,000 clones, around 15% seen once. What was sequenced was naive CD4+ T cells from blood. All receptors come from a man under 40 with type 1 diabetes. Each CDR3 is given with its conserved first and last residue. A D gene is named only where the DNA matches it firmly. Size tells how often a clone was seen (once, few, many) or the class of an expanded clone, and some rows leave it out.

D gene | J gene | V gene | clone size | CDR3 DNA | CDR3 protein
TRBD1 | TRBJ2-1 | TRBV28 | few | TGTGCCAGCAGTTCCGCCGGGACAGGGGGCGATGAGCAGTTCTTC | CASSSAGTGGDEQFF
NA | TRBJ1-2 | TRBV28 | few | TGTGCCAGCAGGACCGGGACATACTATGGCTACACCTTC | CASRTGTYYGYTF
TRBD2 | TRBJ2-7 | TRBV4-2 | few | TGTGCCAGCAGCCGAATACTAGCGGGAGGTAACGAGCAGTACTTC | CASSRILAGGNEQYF
NA | TRBJ1-5 | TRBV5-1 | NA | TGCGCCAGCAGCTTGGCTGGGCGAGATCAGCCCCAGCATTTT | CASSLAGRDQPQHF
NA | TRBJ2-7 | TRBV28 | NA | TGTGCCAGCAGAGTGGACTCTACCCCCTACGAGCAGTACTTC | CASRVDSTPYEQYF
NA | TRBJ1-1 | TRBV28 | NA | TGTGCCAGCAGTTTGGGCCAGAACACTGAAGCTTTCTTT | CASSLGQNTEAFF
TRBD1 | TRBJ2-7 | TRBV6-6 | NA | TGTGCCAGCAGATTACAGGGGTACGAGCAGTACTTC | CASRLQGYEQYF
TRBD1 | TRBJ1-1 | TRBV5-4 | NA | TGTGCCAGCAGCCTACCCCCGGGACAGGGAAACACTGAAGCTTTCTTT | CASSLPPGQGNTEAFF
NA | TRBJ1-2 | TRBV30 | NA | TGTGCCTGGAGTGTACTCCTGAATCGTGGCTACACCTTC | CAWSVLLNRGYTF
NA | TRBJ2-3 | TRBV5-4 | few | TGTGCCAGCAGCTCGCTTCAGGTTCTAGATACGCAGTATTTT | CASSSLQVLDTQYF
TRBD1 | TRBJ2-6 | TRBV2 | NA | TGTGCCAGCGGGCAGGGGGCCACTGGGGCCAACGTCCTGACTTTC | CASGQGATGANVLTF
TRBD2 | TRBJ2-1 | TRBV5-4 | NA | TGTGCCAGCAGCTCTACTAGCGGGATTTACAATGAGCAGTTCTTC | CASSSTSGIYNEQFF
NA | TRBJ2-5 | TRBV30 | NA | TGTGCCTGGAGTCCACCAGGAGAGACCCAGTACTTC | CAWSPPGETQYF
TRBD1 | TRBJ2-1 | TRBV4-1 | few | TGCGCCAGCAGCCCAACCGGGACAGGGGATTTGCGCTCCTACAATGAGCAGTTCTTC | CASSPTGTGDLRSYNEQFF
TRBD2 | TRBJ2-1 | TRBV11-2 | NA | TGTGCCAGCAGCTTAGGGGCGGGAGCGAGAGAGCAGTTCTTC | CASSLGAGAREQFF
NA | TRBJ2-3 | TRBV5-1 | NA | TGCGCCAGCAGCCCAGGCCGGGAAACAGATACGCAGTATTTT | CASSPGRETDTQYF
TRBD2 | TRBJ2-7 | TRBV29-1 | few | TGCAGCTACACTTCGGGGGGAAGCTCCTACGAGCAGTACTTC | CSYTSGGSSYEQYF
TRBD1 | TRBJ1-1 | TRBV7-9 | NA | TGTGCCAGCAGCTTAGTTAGGGACAGGTTGAACACTGAAGCTTTCTTT | CASSLVRDRLNTEAFF
TRBD2 | TRBJ2-1 | TRBV7-9 | few | TGTGCCAGCAGCTTAGACGGGGGGTCCTACAATGAGCAGTTCTTC | CASSLDGGSYNEQFF
TRBD2 | TRBJ2-1 | TRBV4-2 | NA | TGTGCCAGCAGCCAGGGACTAGCGGGAGGGAAGAATGAGCAGTTCTTC | CASSQGLAGGKNEQFF
TRBD1 | TRBJ2-2 | TRBV25-1 | few | TGTGCCAGTGGGACAGGGCTGACCGGGGAGCTGTTTTTT | CASGTGLTGELFF
TRBD1 | TRBJ2-2 | TRBV5-4 | few | TGTGCCAGCAGCGGTTCCGGGACAGGGCACGGGGAGCTGTTTTTT | CASSGSGTGHGELFF
NA | TRBJ1-1 | TRBV5-5 | few | TGTGCCAGCAGCTTGATCGGTAGTGGAAGCGCTGAAGCTTTCTTT | CASSLIGSGSAEAFF
TRBD1 | TRBJ1-5 | TRBV28 | NA | TGTGCCAGCAGTTCCCACAGGGGGAGGCATTTT | CASSSHRGRHF
TRBD2 | TRBJ2-3 | TRBV7-2 | NA | TGTGCCAGCAGCTCAAGACTAGCGGGAGGCACAGATACGCAGTATTTT | CASSSRLAGGTDTQYF
NA | TRBJ1-4 | TRBV9 | NA | TGTGCCAGCAGCCAAGGACAGACTAATGAAAAACTGTTTTTT | CASSQGQTNEKLFF
TRBD2 | TRBJ2-1 | TRBV4-2 | NA | TGTGCCAGCAGCGGGACTAGCGAGAGGATAGGTCTTGGTGAGCAGTTCTTC | CASSGTSERIGLGEQFF
TRBD2 | TRBJ2-1 | TRBV7-2 | few | TGTGCCAGCAGCTACCGCCCGATAGCGGGAATTAATCTGAATGAGCAGTTCTTC | CASSYRPIAGINLNEQFF
TRBD2 | TRBJ2-7 | TRBV4-3 | NA | TGCGCCAGCAGCCAAGAAGGGCTAGCGGGAACCACTAGGGCCTACGAGCAGTACTTC | CASSQEGLAGTTRAYEQYF
TRBD2 | TRBJ2-7 | TRBV18 | few | TGTGCCAGCTCACCACCTAGCGGGAGGTACGAGCAGTACTTC | CASSPPSGRYEQYF
TRBD2 | TRBJ2-6 | TRBV7-9 | NA | TGTGCCAGCAGCCCGGGAGGCTCTGGGGCCAACGTCCTGACTTTC | CASSPGGSGANVLTF
NA | TRBJ1-2 | TRBV27 | few | TGTGCCAGCAGACCCGACACGTTCTTCAGCTACACCTTC | CASRPDTFFSYTF
NA | TRBJ2-1 | TRBV5-1 | NA | TGCGCCAGCAGTGCAGGGGACGGAAATGAGCAGTTCTTC | CASSAGDGNEQFF
NA | TRBJ1-1 | TRBV15 | NA | TGTGCCACCAGCAGAGTGGCGAACACTGAAGCTTTCTTT | CATSRVANTEAFF
TRBD1 | TRBJ1-2 | TRBV28 | NA | TGCGGGACAGGGGGAATAGGCTATGGCTACACCTTC | CGTGGIGYGYTF
TRBD1 | TRBJ2-7 | TRBV6-5 | NA | TGTGCCAGCAGTTATTCGGGACAGGGACACGAGCAGTACTTC | CASSYSGQGHEQYF
NA | TRBJ2-7 | TRBV5-1 | NA | TGCGCCAGCAGCTTGCGAGGGATGGGCTCCTACGAGCAGTACTTC | CASSLRGMGSYEQYF
TRBD2 | TRBJ2-5 | TRBV28 | NA | TGTGCCAGCAGCGGGACTATAGAGACCCAGTACTTC | CASSGTIETQYF
TRBD2 | TRBJ2-2 | TRBV7-9 | NA | TGTGCCAGCAGCTTAGTGAAACTAGCGGGAGTCAACACCGGGGAGCTGTTTTTT | CASSLVKLAGVNTGELFF
TRBD2 | TRBJ2-5 | TRBV7-6 | few | TGTGCCAGCAGGGGACTAGTATCGGGGGAGACCCAGTACTTC | CASRGLVSGETQYF
NA | TRBJ2-7 | TRBV7-3 | NA | TGTGCCAGCAGCCCACAGCGGGCCCGTCCCTACGAGCAGTACTTC | CASSPQRARPYEQYF
NA | TRBJ2-3 | TRBV14 | NA | TGTGCCAGCAGCCAGAACGCAGGGACTCGCACAGATACGCAGTATTTT | CASSQNAGTRTDTQYF
TRBD2 | TRBJ2-1 | TRBV11-2 | NA | TGTGCCAGCAGCTTAGGAAGCGGGGGGGATGAGCAGTTCTTC | CASSLGSGGDEQFF
NA | TRBJ2-2 | TRBV4-3 | few | TGCGCCAGCAGCCAAGACCCAGGGAATTTGAACACCGGGGAGCTGTTTTTT | CASSQDPGNLNTGELFF
NA | TRBJ1-1 | TRBV28 | NA | TGTGCCAGCCAGGGAGGACAGAACACTGAAGCTTTCTTT | CASQGGQNTEAFF
NA | TRBJ1-1 | TRBV5-1 | NA | TGCGCCAGCAGTCCCCAGGGGACCGCTGAAGCTTTCTTT | CASSPQGTAEAFF
NA | TRBJ1-5 | TRBV19 | NA | TGTGCCAGTACCTACCGTAATACCGGAGGCAATCAGCCCCAGCATTTT | CASTYRNTGGNQPQHF
TRBD2 | TRBJ2-1 | TRBV5-4 | few | TGTGCCAGCAGGTCAGCCGCGGGACTAGACTACAATGAGCAGTTCTTC | CASRSAAGLDYNEQFF
NA | TRBJ2-1 | TRBV2 | NA | TGTGCCAGCAGTGTAGGAGGGAATCGTATCAATGAGCAGTTCTTC | CASSVGGNRINEQFF